One sample yielded the 10 T cell receptor beta chains listed below, sequenced in a study of blood T cell repertoires in COVID-19. Using immunoSEQ multiplex PCR, the repertoire was profiled, and TCRdb retains in-frame clones only, with some absent. The data contain roughly 340,000 clones, 90% to 95% of them singletons. The sequenced sample was peripheral blood. Every receptor here comes from a woman younger than 35 who had recovered from COVID-19.

The chain is built from TRBV19 and TRBJ1-3; 7 bases match TRBD1. The CDR3 totals 17 residues. Germline CDR1 LNHDA, CDR2 SQIVND (reference sequence). The V segment lost 1 base and the J segment 0 bases; nucleotides outside the gene matches: 6. CDR3 sequence reads: CASSIARDSSSGNTIYF. Here the CDR3 DNA reads TGTGCCAGTAGTATAGCCCGGGACAGTAGCTCTGGAAACACCATATATTTT.

The chain couples TRBV2 to TRBJ2-5, with 13 nucleotides matching TRBD2. V lost 6 bases, J lost 5 bases, and 21 bases stayed unmatched. CDR3 size: 20 residues. Germline V gene data show CDR1 as SNHLY and CDR2 as FYNNEI. The CDR3 nucleotides read TGTGCCAGCAGAATCGGGACTAGCGGGACCCGCCCCCCCTCAAGGGAGACCCAGTACTTC. Translating gives CASRIGTSGTRPPSRETQYF.

The chain combines TRBV19 with TRBJ2-5; tentatively, D is TRBD2 (5 bases). CDR3 size: 13 residues. Trimming pared 6 bases from V and 0 bases from J, leaving 8 bases between. Germline values: CDR1 LNHDA, CDR2 SQIVND (reference sequence). The CDR3 region is CASRDFDQETQYF. The CDR3 DNA follows: TGTGCCAGTAGGGACTTTGACCAAGAGACCCAGTACTTC.

The chain links TRBV5-6 to TRBJ2-5; 7 positions match TRBD2. J was trimmed by 5 bases and V by 0 bases; bases with no gene match: 7. Looked up from germline, CDR1 is SGHDT and CDR2 is YYEEEE. The CDR3 consists of 15 residues. The DNA of the CDR3 is TGTGCCAGCAGCTTGGCCGCGGGAGAGGCCGAGACCCAGTACTTC. Protein product: CASSLAAGEAETQYF. The entire variable domain, with the rest obtained from reference TRBV5-6 and TRBJ2-5, is as follows: DAGVTQSPTHLIKTRGQQVTLRCSPKSGHDTVSWYQQALGQGPQFIFQYYEEEERQRGNFPDRFSGHQFPNYSSELNVNALLLGDSALYLCASSLAAGEAETQYFGPGTRLLVL.

This clone has a single count. The V and J genes are TRBV7-2 and TRBJ2-5; weak D call: TRBD2 (7 bases). Trimming pared 5 bases from V and 5 bases from J, leaving 15 bases between. The CDR3 is 14 residues long. CDR1 and CDR2 from the germline V gene are SGHTA and FQGNSA. DNA of the CDR3: TGTGCCAGCAGCCGGCGGGAGAGGGGGGAGACCCAGTACTTC. Its protein is CASSRRERGETQYF.

V and J are TRBV23-1 and TRBJ2-4, with TRBD1 identical over 9 bases. TRBV23-1 is an ORF for which the function is uncertain. The V gene end was trimmed by 1 base and the J gene end by 7 bases; junction bases not matched to a gene: 11. The CDR3 covers 17 residues. CDR3 DNA sequence: TGCGCCAGCAGTCAATATACCGGGACAGGGTGTGTGAACATTCAGTACTTC. Translating gives CASSQYTGTGCVNIQYF.

The chain combines TRBV30 with TRBJ2-3, with TRBD2 as a possible D gene (5 bases). Trimming cost V 1 base and J 2 bases, with 19 bases left between them. The CDR3 is made up of 17 amino acids. Germline V gene sequence: CDR1 GTSNPN, CDR2 SVGIG (reference sequence). As DNA, the CDR3 is TGTGCCTGGAGTGCTCGGCGGGTTGGGATCGCCACAGATACGCAGTATTTT. It translates to CAWSARRVGIATDTQYF.

This chain connects TRBV27 to TRBJ1-1, with a possible D match to TRBD1 (5 bases). This CDR3 spans 13 amino acids. Germline CDR1 and CDR2: MNHEY and SMNVEV (reference sequence). Trimming removed 3 bases from V and 4 bases from J, with 9 bases in between. DNA of the CDR3: TGTGCCAGCAGTTTTGGCAGGGCCACTGAAGCTTTCTTT. This sequence encodes CASSFGRATEAFF.

The chain links TRBV5-6 to TRBJ2-1, with TRBD2 matching over 7 bases. The V segment lost 4 bases and the J segment 4 bases; nucleotides outside the gene matches: 14. Germline CDR1 is SGHDT and CDR2 is YYEEEE. This CDR3 region has 17 residues. CDR3 amino acids: CASSLFLRREQYNEQFF. The CDR3 DNA sequence: TGTGCCAGCAGCCTCTTTCTACGGCGGGAGCAATACAATGAGCAGTTCTTC.

The rearrangement uses TRBV10-3 and TRBJ1-1, with D possibly matching TRBD1 (6 bases). Germline values: CDR1 ENHRY, CDR2 SYGVKD. This CDR3 contains 14 residues. V was shortened by 0 bases and J by 4 bases, with 9 bases between the two germline ends. The CDR3 is CAISESSRGTEAFF. The DNA for the CDR3 is TGTGCCATCAGTGAGTCGTCCAGGGGCACTGAAGCTTTCTTT.